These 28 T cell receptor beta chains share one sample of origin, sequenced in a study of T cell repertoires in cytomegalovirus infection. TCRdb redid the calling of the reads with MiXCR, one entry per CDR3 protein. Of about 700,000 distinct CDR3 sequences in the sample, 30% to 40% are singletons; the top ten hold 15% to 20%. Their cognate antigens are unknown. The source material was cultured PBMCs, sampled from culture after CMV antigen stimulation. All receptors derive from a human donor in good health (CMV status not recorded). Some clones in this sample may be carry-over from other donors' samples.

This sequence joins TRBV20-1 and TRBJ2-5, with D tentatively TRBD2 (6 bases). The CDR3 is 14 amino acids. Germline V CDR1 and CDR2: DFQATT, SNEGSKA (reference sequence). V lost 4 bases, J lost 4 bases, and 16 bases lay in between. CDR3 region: CSANFARLVETQYF. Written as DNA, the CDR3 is TGCAGTGCTAACTTTGCGAGACTAGTAGAGACCCAGTACTTC.

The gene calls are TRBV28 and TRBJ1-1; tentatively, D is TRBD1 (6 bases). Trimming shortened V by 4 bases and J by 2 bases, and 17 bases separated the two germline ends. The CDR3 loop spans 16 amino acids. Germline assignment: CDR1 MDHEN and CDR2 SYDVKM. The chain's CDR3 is CASSWPFRQANTEAFF. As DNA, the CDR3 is TGTGCCAGCAGTTGGCCCTTTCGACAGGCTAACACTGAAGCTTTCTTT.

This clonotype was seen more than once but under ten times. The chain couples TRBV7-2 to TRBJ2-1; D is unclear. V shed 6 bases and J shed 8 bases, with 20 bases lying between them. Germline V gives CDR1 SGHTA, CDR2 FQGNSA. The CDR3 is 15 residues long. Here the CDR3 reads CASRLGSFESDEQFF. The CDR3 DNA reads TGTGCCAGCAGGCTCGGTAGCTTCGAATCCGATGAGCAGTTCTTC.

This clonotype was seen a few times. CDR3 in DNA: TGTGCCAGCAGTCAGCCGGGCAGGACAGGGGAGGATACGCAGTATTTT. The encoded protein is CASSQPGRTGEDTQYF. The chain couples TRBV28 to TRBJ2-3; 9 bases line up with TRBD1. The CDR3 is 16 residues long. Trimming removed 5 bases from V and 6 bases from J; junction bases left unmatched: 12. In germline, CDR1 is MDHEN, CDR2 SYDVKM.

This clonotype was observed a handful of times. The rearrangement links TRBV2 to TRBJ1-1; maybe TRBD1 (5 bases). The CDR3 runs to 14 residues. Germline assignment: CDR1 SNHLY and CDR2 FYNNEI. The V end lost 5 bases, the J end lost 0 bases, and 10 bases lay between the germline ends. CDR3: CASSMGPMNTEAFF. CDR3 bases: TGTGCCAGCAGTATGGGACCTATGAACACTGAAGCTTTCTTT.

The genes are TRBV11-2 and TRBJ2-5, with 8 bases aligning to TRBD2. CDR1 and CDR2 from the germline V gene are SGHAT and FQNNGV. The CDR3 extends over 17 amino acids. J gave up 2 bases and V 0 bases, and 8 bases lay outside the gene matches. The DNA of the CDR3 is TGTGCCAGCAGCTTAGATCCGGTAGCGGGGAAACAAGAGACCCAGTACTTC. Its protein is CASSLDPVAGKQETQYF.

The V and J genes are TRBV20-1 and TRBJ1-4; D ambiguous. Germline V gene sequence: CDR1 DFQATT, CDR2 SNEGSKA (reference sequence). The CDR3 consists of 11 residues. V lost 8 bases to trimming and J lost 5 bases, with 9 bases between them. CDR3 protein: CSSAQNEKLFF. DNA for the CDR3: TGCAGTTCCGCGCAAAATGAAAAACTGTTTTTT.

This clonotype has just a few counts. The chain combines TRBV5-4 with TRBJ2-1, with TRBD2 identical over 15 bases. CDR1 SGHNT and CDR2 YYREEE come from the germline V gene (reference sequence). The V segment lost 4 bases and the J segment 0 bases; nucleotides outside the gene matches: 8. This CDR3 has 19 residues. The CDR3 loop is CASSDGLAGGPSSYNEQFF. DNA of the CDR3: TGTGCCAGCAGCGACGGACTAGCGGGAGGGCCAAGCTCCTACAATGAGCAGTTCTTC.

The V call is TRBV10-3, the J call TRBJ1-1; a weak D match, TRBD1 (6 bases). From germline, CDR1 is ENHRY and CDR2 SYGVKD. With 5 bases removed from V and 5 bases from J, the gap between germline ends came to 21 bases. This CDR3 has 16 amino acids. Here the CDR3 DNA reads TGTGCCATCAGTCGGACCCCGGACAGCTGGTCGACTGAAGCTTTCTTT. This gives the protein CAISRTPDSWSTEAFF.

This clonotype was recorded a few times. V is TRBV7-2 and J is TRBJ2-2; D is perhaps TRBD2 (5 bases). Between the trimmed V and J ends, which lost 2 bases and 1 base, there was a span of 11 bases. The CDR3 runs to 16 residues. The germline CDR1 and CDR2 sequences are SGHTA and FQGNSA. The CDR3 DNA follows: TGTGCCAGCAGCTTAACCCTAGCCCTGAACACCGGGGAGCTGTTTTTT. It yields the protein CASSLTLALNTGELFF.

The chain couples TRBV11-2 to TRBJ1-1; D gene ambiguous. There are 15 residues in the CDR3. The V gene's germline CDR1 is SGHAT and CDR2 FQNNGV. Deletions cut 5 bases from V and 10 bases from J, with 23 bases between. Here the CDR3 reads CASSARKGREIGAFF. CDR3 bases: TGTGCCAGCAGCGCAAGGAAAGGCCGAGAGATCGGAGCTTTCTTT.

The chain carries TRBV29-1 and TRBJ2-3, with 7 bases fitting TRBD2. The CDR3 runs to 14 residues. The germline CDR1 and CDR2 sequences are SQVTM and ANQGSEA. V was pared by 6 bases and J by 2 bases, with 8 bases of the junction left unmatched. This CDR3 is CSVVLAALTDTQYF. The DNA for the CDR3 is TGCAGCGTGGTGCTAGCGGCTCTCACAGATACGCAGTATTTT.

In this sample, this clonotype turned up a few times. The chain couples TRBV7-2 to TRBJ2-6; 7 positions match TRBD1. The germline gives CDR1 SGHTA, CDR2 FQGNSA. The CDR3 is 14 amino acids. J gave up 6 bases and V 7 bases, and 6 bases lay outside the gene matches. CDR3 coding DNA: TGTGCCAGCAACAGGGGTGGCGAGGCCAACGTCCTGACTTTC. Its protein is CASNRGGEANVLTF.

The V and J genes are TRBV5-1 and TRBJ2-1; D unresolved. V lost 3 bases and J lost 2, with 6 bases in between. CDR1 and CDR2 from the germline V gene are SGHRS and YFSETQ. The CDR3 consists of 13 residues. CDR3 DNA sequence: TGCGCCAGCAGCTCGTGGGCCTACAATGAGCAGTTCTTC. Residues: CASSSWAYNEQFF.

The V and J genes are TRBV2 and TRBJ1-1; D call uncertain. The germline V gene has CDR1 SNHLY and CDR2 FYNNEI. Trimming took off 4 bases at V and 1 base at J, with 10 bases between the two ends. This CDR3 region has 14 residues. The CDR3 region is CASSAAGWNTEAFF. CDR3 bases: TGTGCCAGCAGTGCCGCGGGCTGGAACACTGAAGCTTTCTTT.

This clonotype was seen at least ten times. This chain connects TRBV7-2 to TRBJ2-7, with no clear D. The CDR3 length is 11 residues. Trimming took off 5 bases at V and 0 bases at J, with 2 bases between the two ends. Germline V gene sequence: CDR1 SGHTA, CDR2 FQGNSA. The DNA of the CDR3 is TGTGCCAGCAGCGCCTCCTACGAGCAGTACTTC. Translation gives CASSASYEQYF.

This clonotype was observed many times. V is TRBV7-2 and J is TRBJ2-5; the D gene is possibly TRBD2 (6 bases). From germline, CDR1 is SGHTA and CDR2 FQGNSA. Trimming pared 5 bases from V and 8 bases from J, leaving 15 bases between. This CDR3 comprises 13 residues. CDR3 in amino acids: CASSRGGAKTQYF. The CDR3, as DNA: TGTGCCAGCAGCCGGGGAGGTGCCAAAACCCAGTACTTC. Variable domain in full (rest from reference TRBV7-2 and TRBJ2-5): GAGVSQSPSNKVTEKGKDVELRCDPISGHTALYWYRQSLGQGLEFLIYFQGNSAPDKSGLPSDRFSAERTGGSVSTLTIQRTQQEDSAVYLCASSRGGAKTQYFGPGTRLLVL.

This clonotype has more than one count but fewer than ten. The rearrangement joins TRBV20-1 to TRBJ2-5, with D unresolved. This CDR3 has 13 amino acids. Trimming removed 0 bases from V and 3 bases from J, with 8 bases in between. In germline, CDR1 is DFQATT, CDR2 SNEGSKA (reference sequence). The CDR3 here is CSARDFREETQYF. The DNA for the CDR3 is TGCAGTGCTAGAGATTTTCGGGAAGAGACCCAGTACTTC.

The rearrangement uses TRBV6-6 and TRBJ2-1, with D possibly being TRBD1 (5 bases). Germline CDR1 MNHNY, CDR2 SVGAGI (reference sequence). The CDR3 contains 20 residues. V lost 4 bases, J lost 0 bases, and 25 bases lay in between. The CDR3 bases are TGTGCCAGCAGTTCCCACCTACGCAGGGCGATGGCGAGCTCCTACAATGAGCAGTTCTTC. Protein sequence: CASSSHLRRAMASSYNEQFF.

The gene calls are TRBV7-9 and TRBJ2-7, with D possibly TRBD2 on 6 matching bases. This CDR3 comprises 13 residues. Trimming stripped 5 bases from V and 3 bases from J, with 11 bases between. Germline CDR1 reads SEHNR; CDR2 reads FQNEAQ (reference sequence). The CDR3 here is CASSTDGGYEQYF. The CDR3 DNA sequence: TGTGCCAGCAGCACGGACGGGGGCTACGAGCAGTACTTC.

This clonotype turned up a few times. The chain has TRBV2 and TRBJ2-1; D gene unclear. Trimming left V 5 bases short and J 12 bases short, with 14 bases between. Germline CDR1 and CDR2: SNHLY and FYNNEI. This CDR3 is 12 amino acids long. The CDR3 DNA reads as TGTGCCAGCAGTCAGGCGGTCGATATGCAGTTCTTC. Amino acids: CASSQAVDMQFF. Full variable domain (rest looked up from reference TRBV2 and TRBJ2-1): EPEVTQTPSHQVTQMGQEVILRCVPISNHLYFYWYRQILGQKVEFLVSFYNNEISEKSEIFDDQFSVERPDGSNFTLKIRSTKLEDSAMYFCASSQAVDMQFFGPGTRLTVL.

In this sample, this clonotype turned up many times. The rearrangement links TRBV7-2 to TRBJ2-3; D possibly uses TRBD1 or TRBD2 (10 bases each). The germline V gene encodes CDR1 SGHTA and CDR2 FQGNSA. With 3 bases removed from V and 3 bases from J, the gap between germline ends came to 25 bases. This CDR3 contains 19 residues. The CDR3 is CASSFRTGGSGLATDTQYF. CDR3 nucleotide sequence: TGTGCCAGCAGCTTTCGGACAGGGGGATCGGGACTAGCGACAGATACGCAGTATTTT.

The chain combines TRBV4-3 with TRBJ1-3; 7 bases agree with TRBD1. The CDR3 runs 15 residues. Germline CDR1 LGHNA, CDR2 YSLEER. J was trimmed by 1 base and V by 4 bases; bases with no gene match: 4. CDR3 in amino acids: CASSLADRSGNTIYF. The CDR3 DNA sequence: TGCGCCAGCAGCCTTGCGGACAGGTCTGGAAACACCATATATTTT.

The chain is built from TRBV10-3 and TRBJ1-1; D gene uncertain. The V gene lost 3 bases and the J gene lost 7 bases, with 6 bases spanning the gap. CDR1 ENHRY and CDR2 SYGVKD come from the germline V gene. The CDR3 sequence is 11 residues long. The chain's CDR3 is CAISEGREAFF. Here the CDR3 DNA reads TGTGCCATCAGTGAAGGGCGTGAAGCTTTCTTT.

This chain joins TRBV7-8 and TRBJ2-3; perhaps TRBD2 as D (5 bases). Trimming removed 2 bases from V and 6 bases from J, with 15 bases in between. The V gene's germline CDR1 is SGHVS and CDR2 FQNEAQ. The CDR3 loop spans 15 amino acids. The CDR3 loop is CASSLTPTTGDTQYF. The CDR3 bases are TGTGCCAGCAGCTTAACCCCCACCACGGGGGATACGCAGTATTTT.

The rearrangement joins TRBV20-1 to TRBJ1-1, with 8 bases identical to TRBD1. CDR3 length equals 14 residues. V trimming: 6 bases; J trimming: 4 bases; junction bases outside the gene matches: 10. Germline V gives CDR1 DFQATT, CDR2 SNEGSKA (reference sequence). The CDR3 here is CSARPQGATTEAFF. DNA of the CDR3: TGCAGTGCGCGCCCCCAGGGGGCGACCACTGAAGCTTTCTTT.

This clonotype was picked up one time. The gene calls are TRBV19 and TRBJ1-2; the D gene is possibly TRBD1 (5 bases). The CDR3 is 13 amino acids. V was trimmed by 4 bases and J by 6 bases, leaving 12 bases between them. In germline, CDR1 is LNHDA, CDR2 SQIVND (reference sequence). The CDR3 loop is CASSRQWRDGYTF. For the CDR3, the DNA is TGTGCCAGTAGTAGACAGTGGAGGGATGGCTACACCTTC.

CDR3 sequence: CASSYSTSGADTQYF. The DNA of the CDR3 is TGTGCCAGCAGTTACTCGACTAGCGGGGCAGATACGCAGTATTTT. The chain recombines TRBV6-5 with TRBJ2-3; 11 nucleotides agree with TRBD2. The germline V gene has CDR1 MNHEY and CDR2 SVGAGI. This CDR3 region has 15 residues. After removal of 0 bases from V and 4 bases from J, the junction contained 0 bases not matched to a gene.